Sequencing of this TCR beta chain was carried out in a study of CD8+CD57+ T cells in acquired aplastic anemia. The use of genomic DNA as template underpinned the TCR beta VDJ and CDR3 profiling. TCRdb used MiXCR to reprocess the reads, holding one entry per CDR3 protein. The sample carries more than 150,000 distinct CDR3 sequences, about 47% recorded once. CDR3 length: 14 amino acids. V gave up 5 bases and J gave up 1 base, with 9 bases separating them. Germline CDR1 is MNHEY and CDR2 is SMNVEV (reference sequence). This clonotype was counted between two and nine times. Its antigen remains unidentified. Overall study results and limits: No significant difference in CD8+ Simpson's diversity was found between patients and controls.

The sample was sorted CD4+, CD8+, or CD8+CD57+ T cells (not recorded which) from PBMCs. The TCR sequence derives from a human donor in good health. The V gene is TRBV27, the J gene TRBJ2-1; D not certain. CDR3 residues: CASSIRASYNEQFF. In DNA form, the CDR3 reads TGTGCCAGCAGTATCCGGGCATCCTACAATGAGCAGTTCTTC.